What follows is one T cell receptor beta chain and its context. Its target antigen remains unknown. The input lacks base qualities; no much larger clone sits a single base away. These data come from a study of T cell changes during pregnancy in multiple sclerosis (dated by TCRdb to between 2017 and 2020). With respect to the entire study: In women with multiple sclerosis, the researchers looked at how the T cell repertoire shifted as pregnancy progressed.

Trimming removed 2 bases from V and 10 bases from J; the gene matches leave 2 bases unexplained. From a lookup of the germline V gene, CDR1 and CDR2 are SGHVS and FNYEAQ. The CDR3 numbers 12 residues from cysteine through phenylalanine. The sequence is cut down to CDR3 DNA, 36 bases in frame from base 1. The library came from the immunoSEQ multiplex PCR assay. Held by TCRdb, this immuneACCESS table contains in-frame sequences only and omits some clones. Under half of the omission traces to an unresolved V gene where checked; the cause of the rest is unknown. This sample holds roughly 90,000 clones; 85% to 95% were observed only once. The ten biggest clones cover about 4.5% of the sample.

This receptor chain uses TRBV7-6 and TRBJ2-1; TRBD2 matches 7 bases in the middle. This receptor was obtained from a female donor with multiple sclerosis, enrolled in a pregnancy study. The source was peripheral blood, collected in the first trimester of pregnancy. The CDR3: CASSLWGGEQFF. The nucleotide sequence is given as TGTGCCAGCAGCTTATGGGGGGGAGAGCAGTTCTTC. Supplemented by the reference TRBV7-6 and TRBJ2-1 proteins around the CDR3, the complete variable domain is GAGVSQSPRYKVTKRGQDVALRCDPISGHVSLYWYRQALGQGPEFLTYFNYEAQQDKSGLPNDRFSAERPEGSISTLTIQRTEQRDSAMYRCASSLWGGEQFFGPGTRLTVL.